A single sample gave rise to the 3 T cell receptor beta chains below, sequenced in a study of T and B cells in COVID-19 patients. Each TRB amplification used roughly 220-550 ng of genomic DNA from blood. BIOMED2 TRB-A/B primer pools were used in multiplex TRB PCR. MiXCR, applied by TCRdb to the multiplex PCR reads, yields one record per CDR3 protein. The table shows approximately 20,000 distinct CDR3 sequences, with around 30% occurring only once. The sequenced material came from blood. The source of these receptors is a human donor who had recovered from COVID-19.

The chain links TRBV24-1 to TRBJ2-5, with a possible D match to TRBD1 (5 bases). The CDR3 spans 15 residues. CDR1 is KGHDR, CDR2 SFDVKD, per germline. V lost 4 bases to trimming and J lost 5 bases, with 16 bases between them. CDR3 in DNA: TGTGCCACCAGTGACCCCCAAGGGGCAGGGGAGACCCAGTACTTC. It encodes CATSDPQGAGETQYF.

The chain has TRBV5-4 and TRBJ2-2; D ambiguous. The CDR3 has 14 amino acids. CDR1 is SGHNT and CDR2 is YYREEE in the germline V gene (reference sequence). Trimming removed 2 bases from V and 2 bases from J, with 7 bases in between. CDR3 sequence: CASSFPPNTGELFF. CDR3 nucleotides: TGTGCCAGCAGCTTTCCTCCCAACACCGGGGAGCTGTTTTTT.

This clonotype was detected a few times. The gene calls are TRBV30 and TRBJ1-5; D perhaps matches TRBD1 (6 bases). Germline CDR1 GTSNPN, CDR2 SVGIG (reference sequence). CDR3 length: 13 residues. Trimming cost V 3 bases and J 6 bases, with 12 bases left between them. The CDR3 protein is CAWSLGGAQPQHF. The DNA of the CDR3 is TGTGCCTGGAGCCTAGGGGGTGCTCAGCCCCAGCATTTT.